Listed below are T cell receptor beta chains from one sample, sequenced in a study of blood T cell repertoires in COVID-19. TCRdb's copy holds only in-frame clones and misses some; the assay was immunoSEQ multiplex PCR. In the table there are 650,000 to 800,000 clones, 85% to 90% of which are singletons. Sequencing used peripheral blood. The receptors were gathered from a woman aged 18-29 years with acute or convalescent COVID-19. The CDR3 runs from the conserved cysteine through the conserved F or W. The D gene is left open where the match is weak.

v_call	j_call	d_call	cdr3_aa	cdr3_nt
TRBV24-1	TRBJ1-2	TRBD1	CATSDFRTGEDGYTF	TGTGCCACCAGTGATTTCCGGACAGGGGAAGATGGCTACACCTTC
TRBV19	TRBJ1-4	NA	CASRSQGGVHFF	TGTGCCAGTAGATCCCAGGGAGGGGTGCATTTTTTT
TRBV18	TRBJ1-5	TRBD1	CASSPVRGFQPQHF	TGTGCCAGCTCACCGGTCAGGGGGTTTCAGCCCCAGCATTTT
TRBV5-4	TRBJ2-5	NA	CASSLLSGGTQETQYF	TGTGCCAGCAGCTTGTTGTCCGGGGGGACACAAGAGACCCAGTACTTC
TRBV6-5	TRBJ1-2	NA	CASSYGGETYGYTF	TGTGCCAGCAGTTACGGCGGCGAAACCTATGGCTACACCTTC
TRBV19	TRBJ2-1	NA	CASSGQSSSYNEQFF	TGTGCCAGTAGCGGACAGTCGAGCTCCTACAATGAGCAGTTCTTC
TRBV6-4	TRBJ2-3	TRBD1	CASSRDSSTDTQYF	TGTGCCAGCAGTAGGGACAGCAGCACAGATACGCAGTATTTT
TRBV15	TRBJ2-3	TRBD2	CATSRDASAGEDTQYF	TGTGCCACCAGCAGAGACGCTTCGGCGGGGGAAGATACGCAGTATTTT
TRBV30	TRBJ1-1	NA	CAWRPQTRNTEAFF	TGTGCCTGGAGGCCCCAGACAAGGAACACTGAAGCTTTCTTT
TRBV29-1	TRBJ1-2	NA	CSVRTGYGYTF	TGCAGCGTCCGGACGGGGTATGGCTACACCTTC
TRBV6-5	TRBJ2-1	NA	CATRLRGKGNEQFF	TGTGCCACCCGGCTCAGGGGAAAGGGGAATGAGCAGTTCTTC
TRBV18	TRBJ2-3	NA	CASSLDLSRKDTQYF	TGTGCCAGCTCGCTCGACTTGTCTAGGAAAGATACGCAGTATTTT
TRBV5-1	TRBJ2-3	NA	CASRVSHTDTQYF	TGCGCCAGCAGAGTGAGCCACACAGATACGCAGTATTTT
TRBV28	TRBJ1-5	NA	CASSSSGGGVRNQPQHF	TGTGCCAGCAGTTCTTCAGGCGGGGGTGTCCGCAATCAGCCCCAGCATTTT
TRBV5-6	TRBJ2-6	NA	CASSFSVANVLTF	TGTGCCAGCAGCTTTTCCGTGGCCAACGTCCTGACTTTC
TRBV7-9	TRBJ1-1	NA	CASSLEEGTEAFF	TGTGCCAGCAGCTTAGAGGAGGGCACTGAAGCTTTCTTT
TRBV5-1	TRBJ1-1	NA	CASSPDGGWGEAFF	TGCGCCAGCAGCCCCGATGGAGGGTGGGGTGAAGCTTTCTTT